Described below is a single TCR beta chain sequence and its context. What it recognizes is unknown. Primers for the PCR totalled 60 Vbeta and 13 Jbeta. Data came from immunoSEQ multiplex PCR; TCRdb stores just in-frame clones and leaves some out. The sample yields 100,000 to 130,000 clones, roughly 82% seen once. This CDR3 contains 15 residues. Germline CDR1 SEHNR, CDR2 FQNEAQ (reference sequence). The source of the sample is a study of cytomegalovirus exposure and HLA in healthy donors. General study findings and limits: Several of the most significant clusters were apparently associated with common viral pathogens in a later analysis. Prior analysis indicated that the majority of TCR beta V segments exhibited productivity approximately 90% or approximately 30% of the time. One cluster of highly shared sequence variants probably arose as a sequencing artifact. Among CMV-associated TCR beta chains, most appeared HLA-restricted in a later analysis.

The chain carries TRBV7-9 and TRBJ2-7; unclear D gene. The J call may be wrong; the DNA end is better matched by TRBJ2-1. The sequenced sample was PBMCs. This sequence was found in a man between 25 and 39 years old in good health and CMV-seropositive. CDR3 in DNA: TGTGCCAGCAGCTTTATTCAGATTAGACTTAATGAGCAGTTCTTC. Translation: CASSFIQIRLNEQFF.